This section outlines one T cell receptor (beta chain) sequence together with its context. Methods used by the authors: Researchers report that nucleated cell counts were estimated from reference gene primer amplification. The assay was immunoSEQ multiplex PCR, and TCRdb's table has in-frame clones only and misses some. D and trimming were read from the DNA, whereas the V and J calls and clone size are those reported in that table. The sample contains 130,000 to 150,000 clones, about 84% of which appear only once. The record originates from a study of blood T cell repertoires in COVID-19. Study overall: Spain, Italy and the United States supplied samples that represented acute and convalescent COVID-19. In each case, the material was cDNA or gDNA derived from T cells, B-cell-depleted T cells, or PBMCs.

The V gene's germline CDR1 is LNHDA and CDR2 SQIVND (reference sequence). Trimming took off 1 base at V and 9 bases at J, with 4 bases between the two ends. This CDR3 has 11 amino acids. Sample: peripheral blood. The J gene is TRBJ1-3, the V gene TRBV19; no definite D call. The clonotype comes from a human donor in a cohort sampled during active COVID-19. CDR3 bases: TGTGCCAGTAGTATAGGCGGCACCATATATTTT. Encoded protein: CASSIGGTIYF.